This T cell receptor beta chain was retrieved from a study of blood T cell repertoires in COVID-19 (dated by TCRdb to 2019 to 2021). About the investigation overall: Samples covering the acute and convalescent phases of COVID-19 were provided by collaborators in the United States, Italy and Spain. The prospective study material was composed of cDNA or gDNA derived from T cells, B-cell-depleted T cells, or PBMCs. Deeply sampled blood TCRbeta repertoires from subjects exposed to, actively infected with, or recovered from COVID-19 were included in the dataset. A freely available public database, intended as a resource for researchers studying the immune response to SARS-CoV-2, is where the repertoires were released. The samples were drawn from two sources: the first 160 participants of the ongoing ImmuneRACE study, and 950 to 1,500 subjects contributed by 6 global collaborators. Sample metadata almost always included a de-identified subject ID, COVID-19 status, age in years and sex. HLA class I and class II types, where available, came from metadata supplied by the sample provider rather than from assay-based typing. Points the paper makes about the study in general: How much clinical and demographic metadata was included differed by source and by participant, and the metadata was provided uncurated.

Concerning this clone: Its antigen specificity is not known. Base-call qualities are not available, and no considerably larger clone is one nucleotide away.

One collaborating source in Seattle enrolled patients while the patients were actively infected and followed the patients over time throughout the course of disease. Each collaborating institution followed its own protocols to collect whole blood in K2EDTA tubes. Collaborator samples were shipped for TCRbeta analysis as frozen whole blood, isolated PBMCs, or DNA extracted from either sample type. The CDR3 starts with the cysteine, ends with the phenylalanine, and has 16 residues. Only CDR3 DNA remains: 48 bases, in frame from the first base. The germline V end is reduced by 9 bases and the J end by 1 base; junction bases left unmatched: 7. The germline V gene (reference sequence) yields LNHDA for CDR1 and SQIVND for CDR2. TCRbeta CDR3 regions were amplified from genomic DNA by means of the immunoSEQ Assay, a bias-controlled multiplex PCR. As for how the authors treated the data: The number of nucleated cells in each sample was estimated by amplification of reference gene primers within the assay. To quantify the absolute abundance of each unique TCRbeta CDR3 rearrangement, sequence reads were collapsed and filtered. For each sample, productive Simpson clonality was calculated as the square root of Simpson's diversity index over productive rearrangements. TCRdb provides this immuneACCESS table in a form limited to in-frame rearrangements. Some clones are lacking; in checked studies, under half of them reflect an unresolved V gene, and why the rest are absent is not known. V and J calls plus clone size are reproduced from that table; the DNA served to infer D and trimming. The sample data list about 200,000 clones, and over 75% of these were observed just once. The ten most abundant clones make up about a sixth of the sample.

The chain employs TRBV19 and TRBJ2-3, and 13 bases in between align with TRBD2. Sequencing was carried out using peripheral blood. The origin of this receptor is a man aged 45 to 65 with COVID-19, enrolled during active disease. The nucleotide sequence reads TGTGCCAGCCATACTAGCGGGGGGGTTGGCACAGATACGCAGTATTTT. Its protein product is CASHTSGGVGTDTQYF. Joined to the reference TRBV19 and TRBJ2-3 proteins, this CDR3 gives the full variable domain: DGGITQSPKYLFRKEGQNVTLSCEQNLNHDAMYWYRQDPGQGLRLIYYSQIVNDFQKGDIAEGYSVSREKKESFPLTVTSAQKNPTAFYLCASHTSGGVGTDTQYFGPGTRLTVL.